This TCR beta chain came from a study of blood T cell repertoires in COVID-19. Study summary: Sites across the United States, Italy and Spain contributed samples from acute and convalescent COVID-19. The cDNA or gDNA used as material had been derived from T cells, B-cell-depleted T cells, or PBMCs.

The ends were cut back, 4 bases at V and 6 bases at J, with 7 bases in the middle. Germline-derived CDR1 and CDR2 are SGHDT and YYEEEE. The CDR3 is made up of 12 amino acids. Participant ages covered roughly 18 to 89 years across about two dozen US areas. Membership in each cohort depended on participant-reported clinical history. Libraries were prepared by immunoSEQ multiplex PCR; TCRdb keeps only in-frame clonotypes and omits some of them. The sample yields a few hundred thousand clones, around 80% seen once. The chain employs TRBV5-6 and TRBJ2-2; D gene uncertain. The clonotype comes from a woman aged 40-49 years with acute COVID-19. Sequenced material: PBMCs or T cells enriched from blood (not recorded which). The CDR3 is CASSPAAGELFF. The CDR3 DNA is TGTGCCAGCAGCCCCGCGGCCGGGGAGCTGTTTTTT. The full variable domain, completed using reference TRBV5-6 and TRBJ2-2, is DAGVTQSPTHLIKTRGQQVTLRCSPKSGHDTVSWYQQALGQGPQFIFQYYEEEERQRGNFPDRFSGHQFPNYSSELNVNALLLGDSALYLCASSPAAGELFFGEGSRLTVL.